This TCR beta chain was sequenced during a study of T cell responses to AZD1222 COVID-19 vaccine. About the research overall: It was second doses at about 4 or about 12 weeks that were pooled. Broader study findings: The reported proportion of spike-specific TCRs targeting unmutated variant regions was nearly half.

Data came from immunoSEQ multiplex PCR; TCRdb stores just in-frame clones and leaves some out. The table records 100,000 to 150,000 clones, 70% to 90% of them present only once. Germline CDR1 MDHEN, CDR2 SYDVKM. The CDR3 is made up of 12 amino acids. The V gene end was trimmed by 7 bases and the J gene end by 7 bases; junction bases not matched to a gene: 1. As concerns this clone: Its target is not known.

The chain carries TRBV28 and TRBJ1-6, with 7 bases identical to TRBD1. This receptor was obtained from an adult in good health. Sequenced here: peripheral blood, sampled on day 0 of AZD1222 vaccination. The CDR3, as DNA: TGTGCCAGCACAGGGGGGAATTCACCCCTCCACTTT. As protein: CASTGGNSPLHF.